One T cell receptor beta chain is described in this entry. What it binds is not known. The source of the sample is a study of T cell repertoires in cytomegalovirus infection. Study context: Carrying CMV and the relevant HLA type showed in public TCR beta signatures. Whole-study results and caveats: Dominant in the ex vivo response were TCR beta clonotypes restricted by HLA-C and specific for CMV.

CDR1 and CDR2 (germline): MNHNS, SASEGT. The CDR3 has 14 residues. V trimming: 7 bases; J trimming: 0 bases; junction bases outside the gene matches: 6. TCRdb processed the reads anew with MiXCR; each CDR3 protein has one entry. The data show 350,000 to 450,000 distinct CDR3 sequences, around a sixth seen once. Sequencing was carried out using PBMCs. The source of this sequence is a human donor in good health (CMV status not recorded). Some clones in this sample may be carry-over from other donors' samples. This sequence joins TRBV6-1 and TRBJ2-7; 7 nucleotides match TRBD2. CDR3 bases: TGTGCCAGCACCCTGGGGGGGGACTCCTACGAGCAGTACTTC. It yields the protein CASTLGGDSYEQYF.